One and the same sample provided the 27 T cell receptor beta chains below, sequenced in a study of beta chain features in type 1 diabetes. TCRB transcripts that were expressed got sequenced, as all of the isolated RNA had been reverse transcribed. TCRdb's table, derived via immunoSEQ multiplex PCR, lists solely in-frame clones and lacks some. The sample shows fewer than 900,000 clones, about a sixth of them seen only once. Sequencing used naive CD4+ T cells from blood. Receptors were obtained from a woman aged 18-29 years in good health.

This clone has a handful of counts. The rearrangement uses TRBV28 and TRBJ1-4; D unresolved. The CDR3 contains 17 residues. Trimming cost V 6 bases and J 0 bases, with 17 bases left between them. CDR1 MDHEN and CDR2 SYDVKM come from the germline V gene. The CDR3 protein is CASRLRESGATNEKLFF. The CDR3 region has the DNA TGTGCCAGCAGACTTAGGGAATCAGGCGCAACTAATGAAAAACTGTTTTTT.

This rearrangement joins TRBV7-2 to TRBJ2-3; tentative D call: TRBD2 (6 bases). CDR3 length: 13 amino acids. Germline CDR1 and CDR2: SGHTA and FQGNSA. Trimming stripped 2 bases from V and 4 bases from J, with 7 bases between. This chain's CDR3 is CASSLWGADTQYF. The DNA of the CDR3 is TGTGCCAGCAGCTTATGGGGGGCAGATACGCAGTATTTT.

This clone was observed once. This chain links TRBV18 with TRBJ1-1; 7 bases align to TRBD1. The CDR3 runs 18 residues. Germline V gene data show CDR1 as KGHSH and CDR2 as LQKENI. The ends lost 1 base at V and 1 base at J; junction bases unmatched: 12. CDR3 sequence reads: CASSPQVGRQGPNTEAFF. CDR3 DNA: TGTGCCAGCTCACCACAGGTAGGACGACAGGGCCCGAACACTGAAGCTTTCTTT.

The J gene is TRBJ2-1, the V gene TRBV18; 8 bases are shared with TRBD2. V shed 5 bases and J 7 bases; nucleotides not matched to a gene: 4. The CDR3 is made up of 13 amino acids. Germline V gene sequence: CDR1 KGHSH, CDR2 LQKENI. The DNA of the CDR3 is TGTGCCAGCTCAGTACTAGCGGAAAATGAGCAGTTCTTC. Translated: CASSVLAENEQFF. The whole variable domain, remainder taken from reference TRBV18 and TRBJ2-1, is NAGVMQNPRHLVRRRGQEARLRCSPMKGHSHVYWYRQLPEEGLKFMVYLQKENIIDESGMPKERFSAEFPKEGPSILRIQQVVRGDSAAYFCASSVLAENEQFFGPGTRLTVL.

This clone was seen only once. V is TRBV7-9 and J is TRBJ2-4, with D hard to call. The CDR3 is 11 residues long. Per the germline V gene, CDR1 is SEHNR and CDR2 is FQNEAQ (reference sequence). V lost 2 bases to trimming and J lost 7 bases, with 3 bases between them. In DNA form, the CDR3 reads TGTGCCAGCAGCTTATCGAACATTCAGTACTTC. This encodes CASSLSNIQYF.

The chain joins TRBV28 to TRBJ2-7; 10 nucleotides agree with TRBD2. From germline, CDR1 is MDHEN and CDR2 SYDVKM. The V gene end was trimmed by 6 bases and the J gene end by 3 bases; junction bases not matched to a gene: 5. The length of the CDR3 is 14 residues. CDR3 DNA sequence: TGTGCCAGCAGCCTAGCGGGAGTGGACTACGAGCAGTACTTC. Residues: CASSLAGVDYEQYF.

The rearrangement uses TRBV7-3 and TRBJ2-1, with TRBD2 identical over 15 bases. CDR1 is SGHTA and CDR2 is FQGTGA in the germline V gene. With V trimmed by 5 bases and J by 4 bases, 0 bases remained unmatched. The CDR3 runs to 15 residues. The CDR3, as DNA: TGTGCCAGCAGCGGGACTAGCGGGAGGTACAATGAGCAGTTCTTC. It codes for CASSGTSGRYNEQFF.

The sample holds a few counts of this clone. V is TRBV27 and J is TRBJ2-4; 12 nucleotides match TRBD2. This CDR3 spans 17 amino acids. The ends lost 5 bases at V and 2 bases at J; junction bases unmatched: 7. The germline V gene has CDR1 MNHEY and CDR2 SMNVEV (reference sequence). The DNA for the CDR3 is TGTGCCAGCAGTCAACGGACTAGCGGGATACCCAAAAACATTCAGTACTTC. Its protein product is CASSQRTSGIPKNIQYF.

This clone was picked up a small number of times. The CDR3 here is CASSEGQLAEAFF. CDR3 sequence (DNA): TGTGCCAGCAGTGAAGGGCAGCTCGCTGAAGCTTTCTTT. V is TRBV25-1 and J is TRBJ1-1; D ambiguous. Germline CDR1 reads MGHDK; CDR2 reads SYGVNS. The CDR3 covers 13 residues. V dropped 2 bases and J dropped 6 bases, with 10 bases sitting between them.

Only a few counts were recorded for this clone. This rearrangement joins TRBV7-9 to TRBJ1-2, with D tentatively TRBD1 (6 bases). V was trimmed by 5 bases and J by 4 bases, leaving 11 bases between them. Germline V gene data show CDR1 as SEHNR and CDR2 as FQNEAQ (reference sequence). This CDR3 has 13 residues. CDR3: CASSLDSVYGYTF. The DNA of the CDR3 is TGTGCCAGCAGCCTGGACAGCGTCTATGGCTACACCTTC.

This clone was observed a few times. The CDR3 here is CASNPGKVAASRTGELFF. CDR3 bases: TGTGCCAGCAACCCCGGTAAAGTCGCGGCGTCCAGGACCGGGGAGCTGTTTTTT. The chain joins TRBV9 to TRBJ2-2; D unresolved. Deletions cut 6 bases from V and 5 bases from J, with 26 bases between. The germline V gene encodes CDR1 SGDLS and CDR2 YYNGEE. This CDR3 region has 18 residues.

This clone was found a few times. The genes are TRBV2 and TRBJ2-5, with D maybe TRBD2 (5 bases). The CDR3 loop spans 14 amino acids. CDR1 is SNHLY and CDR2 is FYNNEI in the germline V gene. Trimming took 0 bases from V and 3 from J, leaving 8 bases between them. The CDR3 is CASSEAPGKETQYF. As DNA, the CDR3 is TGTGCCAGCAGTGAAGCGCCGGGGAAAGAGACCCAGTACTTC. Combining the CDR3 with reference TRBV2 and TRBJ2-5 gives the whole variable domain EPEVTQTPSHQVTQMGQEVILRCVPISNHLYFYWYRQILGQKVEFLVSFYNNEISEKSEIFDDQFSVERPDGSNFTLKIRSTKLEDSAMYFCASSEAPGKETQYFGPGTRLLVL.

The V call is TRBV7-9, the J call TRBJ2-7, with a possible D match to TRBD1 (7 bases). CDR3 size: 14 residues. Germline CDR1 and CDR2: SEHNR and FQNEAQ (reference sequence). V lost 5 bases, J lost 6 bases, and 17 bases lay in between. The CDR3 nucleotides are TGTGCCAGCAGCCCACAGGGGCCCGGGGGCGAGCAGTACTTC. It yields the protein CASSPQGPGGEQYF.

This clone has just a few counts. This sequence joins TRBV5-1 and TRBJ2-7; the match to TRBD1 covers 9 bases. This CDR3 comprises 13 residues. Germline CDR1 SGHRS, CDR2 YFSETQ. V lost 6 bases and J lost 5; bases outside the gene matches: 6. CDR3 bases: TGCGCCAGCACGGGACAGGGTAGGAACGAGCAGTACTTC. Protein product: CASTGQGRNEQYF.

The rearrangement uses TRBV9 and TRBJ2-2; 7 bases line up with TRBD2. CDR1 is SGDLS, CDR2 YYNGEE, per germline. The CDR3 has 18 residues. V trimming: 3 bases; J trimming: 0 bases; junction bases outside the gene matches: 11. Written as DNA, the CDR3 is TGTGCCAGCAGCGCCAGCCTCGGGCTAGCGGCGAACACCGGGGAGCTGTTTTTT. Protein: CASSASLGLAANTGELFF.

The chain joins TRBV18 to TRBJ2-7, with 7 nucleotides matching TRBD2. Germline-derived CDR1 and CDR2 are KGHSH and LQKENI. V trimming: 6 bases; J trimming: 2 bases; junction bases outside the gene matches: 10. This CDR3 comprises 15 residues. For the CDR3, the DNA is TGTGCCAGCTCGGGGTCCGTGACTAGCCCCTACGAGCAGTACTTC. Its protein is CASSGSVTSPYEQYF.

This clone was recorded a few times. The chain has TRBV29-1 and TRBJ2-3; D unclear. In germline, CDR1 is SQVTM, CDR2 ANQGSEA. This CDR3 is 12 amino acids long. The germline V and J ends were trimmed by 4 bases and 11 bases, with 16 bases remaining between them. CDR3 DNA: TGCAGCGTTGGTTTGAGGTCGGGTTTGCAGTATTTT. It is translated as CSVGLRSGLQYF.

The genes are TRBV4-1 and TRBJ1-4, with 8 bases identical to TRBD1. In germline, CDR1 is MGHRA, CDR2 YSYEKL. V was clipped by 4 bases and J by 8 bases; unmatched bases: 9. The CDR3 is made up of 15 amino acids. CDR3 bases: TGCGCCAGCAGCCTCGGTGACAGGGGCCGGGAAAAACTGTTTTTT. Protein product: CASSLGDRGREKLFF.

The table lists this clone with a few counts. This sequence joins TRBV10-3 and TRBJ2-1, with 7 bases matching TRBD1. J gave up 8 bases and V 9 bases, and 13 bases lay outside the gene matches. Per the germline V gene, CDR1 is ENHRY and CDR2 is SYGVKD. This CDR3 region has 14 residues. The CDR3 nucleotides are TGTGCCATTAGACAGGGTTCGCCGGCAGATGAGCAGTTCTTC. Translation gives CAIRQGSPADEQFF.

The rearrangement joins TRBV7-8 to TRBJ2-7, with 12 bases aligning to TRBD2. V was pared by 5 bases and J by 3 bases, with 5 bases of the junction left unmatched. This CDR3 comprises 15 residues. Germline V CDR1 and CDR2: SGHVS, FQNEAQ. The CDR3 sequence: CASSVRLAGDYEQYF. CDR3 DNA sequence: TGTGCCAGCAGCGTACGACTAGCGGGAGACTACGAGCAGTACTTC. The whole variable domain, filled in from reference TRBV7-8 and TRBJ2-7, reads GAGVSQSPRYKVAKRGQDVALRCDPISGHVSLFWYQQALGQGPEFLTYFQNEAQLDKSGLPSDRFFAERPEGSVSTLKIQRTQQEDSAVYLCASSVRLAGDYEQYFGPGTRLTVT.

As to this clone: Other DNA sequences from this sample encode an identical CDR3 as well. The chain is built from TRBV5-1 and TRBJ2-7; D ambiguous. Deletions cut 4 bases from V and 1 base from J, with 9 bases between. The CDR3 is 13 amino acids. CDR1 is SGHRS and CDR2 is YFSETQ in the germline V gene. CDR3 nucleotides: TGCGCCAGCAGCCCGGGTGGATCCTACGAGCAGTACTTC. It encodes CASSPGGSYEQYF.

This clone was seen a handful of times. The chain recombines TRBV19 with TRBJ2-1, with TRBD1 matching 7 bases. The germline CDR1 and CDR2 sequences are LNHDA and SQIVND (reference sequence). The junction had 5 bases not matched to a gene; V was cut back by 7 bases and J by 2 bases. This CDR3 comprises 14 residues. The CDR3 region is CASKNRGPYNEQFF. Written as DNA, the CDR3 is TGTGCCAGTAAAAACAGGGGTCCCTACAATGAGCAGTTCTTC.

CDR3: CASSSRQGSNEQYF. The CDR3 DNA sequence: TGCGCCAGCAGCTCCCGACAGGGAAGTAACGAGCAGTACTTC. This sequence joins TRBV5-1 and TRBJ2-7, with TRBD1 identical over 7 bases. Trimming cost V 3 bases and J 5 bases; bases outside gene matches: 8. CDR1 and CDR2 (germline): SGHRS, YFSETQ. CDR3 length: 14 residues.

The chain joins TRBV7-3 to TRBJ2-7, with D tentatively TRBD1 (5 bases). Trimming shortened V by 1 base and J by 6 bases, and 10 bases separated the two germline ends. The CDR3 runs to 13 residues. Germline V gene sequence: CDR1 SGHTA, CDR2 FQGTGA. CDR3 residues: CASSLNPQGEQYF. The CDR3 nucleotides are TGTGCCAGCAGCTTAAACCCCCAGGGCGAGCAGTACTTC. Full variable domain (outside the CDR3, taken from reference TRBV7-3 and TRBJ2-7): GAGVSQTPSNKVTEKGKYVELRCDPISGHTALYWYRQSLGQGPEFLIYFQGTGAADDSGLPNDRFFAVRPEGSVSTLKIQRTERGDSAVYLCASSLNPQGEQYFGPGTRLTVT.

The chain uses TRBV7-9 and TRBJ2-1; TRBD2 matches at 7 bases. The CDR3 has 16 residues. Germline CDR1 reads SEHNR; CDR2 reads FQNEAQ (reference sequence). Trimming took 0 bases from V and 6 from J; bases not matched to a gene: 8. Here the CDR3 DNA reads TGTGCCAGCAGCTTAGCGAGCACTAGCGCCGGCAATGAGCAGTTCTTC. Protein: CASSLASTSAGNEQFF.

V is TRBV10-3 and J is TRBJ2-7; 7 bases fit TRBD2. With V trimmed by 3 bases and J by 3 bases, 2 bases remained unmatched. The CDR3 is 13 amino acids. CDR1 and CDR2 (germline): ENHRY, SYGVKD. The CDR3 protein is CAISESGGYEQYF. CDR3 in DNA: TGTGCCATCAGTGAATCGGGGGGCTACGAGCAGTACTTC.

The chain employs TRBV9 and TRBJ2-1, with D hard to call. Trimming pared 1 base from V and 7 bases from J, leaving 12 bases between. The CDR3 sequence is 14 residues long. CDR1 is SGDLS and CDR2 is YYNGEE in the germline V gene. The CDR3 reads CASSVRPLGNEQFF. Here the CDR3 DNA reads TGTGCCAGCAGCGTACGCCCGTTAGGTAATGAGCAGTTCTTC.